This T cell receptor (beta chain) appears in the sequencing data of a study of OX40 agonist ivuxolimab in advanced cancers. Looking at the study overall: The study treated patients with ivuxolimab, an agonistic anti-OX40 (CD134) antibody. Age averaged around 54 years (range about 23 to 80), and 82.7% were male.

This clone was detected a few times. Trimming at V came to 8 bases and at J to 7 bases, leaving 13 bases not matched to a gene. The germline CDR1 and CDR2 sequences are MNHEY and SVGAGI. There are 14 residues in the CDR3. Profiled with immunoSEQ multiplex PCR; TCRdb holds only in-frame clones, not every one. Of more than 45,000 clones listed, around 83% are singletons. The genes are TRBV6-5 and TRBJ1-1, with 7 nucleotides matching TRBD1. Sequences were derived from CD4+ or CD8+ T cells sorted from blood, sampled in a trial of the OX40 agonist ivuxolimab. The source is an adult with an advanced solid tumor such as melanoma, head and neck, liver or kidney cancer. CDR3 protein: CASGMAGTANEAFF. The DNA for the CDR3 is TGTGCCAGCGGAATGGCCGGGACAGCTAATGAAGCTTTCTTT.